This T cell receptor beta chain was observed in a study of metastatic and nonmetastatic thyroid tumors. From the PCR reads, TCRdb re-called clones with MiXCR. This sample has 85,000 to 95,000 clones; just under 15% occur once, and the top ten carry around 3.3%. None of the patients had undergone any treatment ahead of thyroid surgery. This clone occurred many times. Its antigen is not identified. Germline assignment: CDR1 MNHEY and CDR2 SVGEGT. J gave up 6 bases and V 6 bases, and 7 bases lay outside the gene matches. CDR3 length: 13 residues. Points from the study as a whole: For both blood and tumor, malignant thyroid tumors reportedly showed significantly higher TCR beta diversity than benign nodules did.

The gene calls are TRBV6-2 or TRBV6-3 and TRBJ1-2, with TRBD1 identical over 7 bases. Input material: blood. This clonotype was sampled from a female donor with papillary thyroid cancer or a benign thyroid nodule (not recorded which). Some clones in this sample may be carry-over from other donors' samples. For the CDR3, the DNA is TGTGCCAGCAGCTACCCCAGGGGGGATGGCTACACCTTC. Protein: CASSYPRGDGYTF.